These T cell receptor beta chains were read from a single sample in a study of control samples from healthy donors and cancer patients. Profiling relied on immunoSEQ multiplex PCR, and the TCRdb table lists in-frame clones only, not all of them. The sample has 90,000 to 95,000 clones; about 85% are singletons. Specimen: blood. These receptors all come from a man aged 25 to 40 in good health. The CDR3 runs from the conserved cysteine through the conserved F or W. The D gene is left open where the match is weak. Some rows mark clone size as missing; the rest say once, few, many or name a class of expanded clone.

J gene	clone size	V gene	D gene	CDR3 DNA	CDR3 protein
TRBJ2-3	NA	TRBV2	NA	TGTGCCAGCAGCCGGGCCCCTGGGGTTTACACAGATACGCAGTATTTT	CASSRAPGVYTDTQYF
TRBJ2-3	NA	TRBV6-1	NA	TGTGCCAGCAGTGAGCCAGGGGCGAGCACAGATACGCAGTATTTT	CASSEPGASTDTQYF
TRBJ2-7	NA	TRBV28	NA	TGTGCCAGCAGTTTATCGGGGTTAGGGTGGTACGAGCAGTACTTC	CASSLSGLGWYEQYF
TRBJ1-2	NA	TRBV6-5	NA	TGTGCCAGCAGGCCCGATCTTAGGGGGATTGGCTACACCTTC	CASRPDLRGIGYTF
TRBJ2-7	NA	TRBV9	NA	TGTGCCAGCAGCGTAGCAGGGGGGACTTCCTACGAGCAGTACTTC	CASSVAGGTSYEQYF
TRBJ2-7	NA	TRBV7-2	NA	TGTGCCAGCAGCTACTCTAGCAACGAGCAGTACTTC	CASSYSSNEQYF
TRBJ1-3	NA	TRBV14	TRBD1	TGTGCCAGCAGCCAAGGACAGGGAGTTGGAAACACCATATATTTT	CASSQGQGVGNTIYF
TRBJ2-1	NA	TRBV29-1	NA	TGCAGCGTTGACAGGGGAGCGAGCGTGAATGAGCAGTTCTTC	CSVDRGASVNEQFF
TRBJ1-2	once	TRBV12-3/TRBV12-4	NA	TGTGCCAGCAGTTTCCCCGGTGGTGGCTACACCTTC	CASSFPGGGYTF
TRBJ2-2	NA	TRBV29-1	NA	TGCAGCGTGGACACAGGGAAAGGCACCGGGGAGCTGTTTTTT	CSVDTGKGTGELFF
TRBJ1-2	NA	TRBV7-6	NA	TGTGCCAGCAGCGCCGGACAGCGATATGGCTACACCTTC	CASSAGQRYGYTF
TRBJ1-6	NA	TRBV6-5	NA	TGTGCGAGCGCCCGGGTGAATAATTCACCCCTCCACTTT	CASARVNNSPLHF
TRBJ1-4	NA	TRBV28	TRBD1	TGTGCCAGCAGTGGGACAGGGAGAAATGAAAAACTGTTTTTT	CASSGTGRNEKLFF
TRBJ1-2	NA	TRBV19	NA	TGTGCCAGTAGTGTTGCCTGGGGAGGTGCCTATGGCTACACCTTC	CASSVAWGGAYGYTF
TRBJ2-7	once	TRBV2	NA	TGTGCCAGCAGTGAAGATCGGGCGCAACATTACGAGCAGTACTTC	CASSEDRAQHYEQYF
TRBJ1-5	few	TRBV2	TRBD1	TGTGCCAGCGGGACAGAGTCGAATCAGCCCCAGCATTTT	CASGTESNQPQHF
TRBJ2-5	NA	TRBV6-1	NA	TGTGCCAGCAGTGAAGACAGGGACGGGGCCCAGTACTTC	CASSEDRDGAQYF
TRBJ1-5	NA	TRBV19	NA	TGTGCCAGTAGTATCCCGGGGGCCCTGTGGGATAGCAATCAGCCCCAGCATTTT	CASSIPGALWDSNQPQHF
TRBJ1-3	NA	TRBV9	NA	TGTGCCAGCAGCGCAAACAGCTTTGGAAACACCATATATTTT	CASSANSFGNTIYF